A single sample gave rise to the 10 T cell receptor beta chains below, sequenced in a study of CD8 T cells in ankylosing spondylitis. TCRdb reanalysed the 5' RACE reads using MiXCR and keeps one entry per CDR3 protein. The sample has under 450,000 distinct CDR3 sequences; approximately 17% are singletons. The antigens for these receptors are not known. Points from the study as a whole: A TCR beta motif of 8 or 9 highly homologous variants appeared characteristic of ankylosing spondylitis blood.

Sequenced input: blood, either unsorted or a sorted T cell fraction (not recorded which). The source of these receptors is a male donor with ankylosing spondylitis.

This clonotype was picked up a small number of times. The rearrangement uses TRBV20-1 and TRBJ1-2, with D possibly TRBD1 on 6 matching bases. This CDR3 comprises 13 residues. CDR1 is DFQATT and CDR2 is SNEGSKA in the germline V gene (reference sequence). The V end was cut by 3 bases, the J end by 7 bases, with 15 bases between. DNA of the CDR3: TGCAGTGCTAGCCCGCCAGGGGCGGGTGGCTACACCTTC. Its protein is CSASPPGAGGYTF.

There are many counts of this clonotype. The gene calls are TRBV6-2 or TRBV6-3 and TRBJ1-3, with 7 bases identical to TRBD1. CDR3 length equals 12 residues. The J segment lost 11 bases and the V segment lost 8 bases, leaving 9 bases of the junction unmatched. Germline-derived CDR1 and CDR2 are MNHEY and SVGEGT. Here the CDR3 reads CASGGGQRAIYF. DNA of the CDR3: TGTGCCAGCGGCGGGGGACAGAGGGCCATATATTTT.

This clonotype was seen more than once but under ten times. This chain links TRBV12-3 or TRBV12-4 with TRBJ2-5, with D unclear. The length of the CDR3 is 12 residues. Trimming stripped 2 bases from V and 5 bases from J, with 6 bases between. CDR3 sequence (DNA): TGTGCCAGCAGTTTAATGAAGGAGACCCAGTACTTC. Translation: CASSLMKETQYF.

This clonotype occurred a few times. V usage is TRBV25-1 and J usage is TRBJ1-2, with D possibly TRBD1 on 5 matching bases. CDR1 is MGHDK and CDR2 is SYGVNS in the germline V gene. Trimming removed 7 bases from V and 4 bases from J, with 10 bases in between. The CDR3 is 12 residues long. Here the CDR3 reads CASTDRGYGYTF. The CDR3 nucleotides are TGTGCCAGCACCGACAGAGGCTATGGCTACACCTTC.

This rearrangement joins TRBV6-1 to TRBJ1-5; 7 nucleotides agree with TRBD1. Germline values: CDR1 MNHNS, CDR2 SASEGT. With V trimmed by 5 bases and J by 5 bases, 6 bases remained unmatched. The CDR3 is 14 amino acids. The CDR3 region has the DNA TGTGCCAGCAGTCGGGGAGGGGGCCATCAGCCCCAGCATTTT. Protein product: CASSRGGGHQPQHF.

The CDR3 here is CSAKYTTPTSHEQFF. CDR3 in DNA: TGCAGTGCCAAATATACAACGCCAACTAGCCATGAGCAGTTCTTC. The V and J genes are TRBV20-1 and TRBJ2-1, with a possible D match to TRBD2 (6 bases). V lost 6 bases to trimming and J lost 8 bases, with 23 bases between them. Germline CDR1 reads DFQATT; CDR2 reads SNEGSKA (reference sequence). CDR3 length: 15 residues.

This clonotype was recorded at least ten times. The chain employs TRBV5-1 and TRBJ2-2, with TRBD2 matching 13 bases. The CDR3 runs to 18 residues. CDR1 is SGHRS, CDR2 YFSETQ, per germline. The V and J ends lost 3 bases and 1 base, in that order; junction bases with no gene match: 6. CDR3 in amino acids: CASSSGLAGTGNTGELFF. CDR3 in DNA: TGCGCCAGCAGCTCGGGACTAGCGGGGACTGGGAACACCGGGGAGCTGTTTTTT. The whole variable domain, filled in from reference TRBV5-1 and TRBJ2-2, reads KAGVTQTPRYLIKTRGQQVTLSCSPISGHRSVSWYQQTPGQGLQFLFEYFSETQRNKGNFPGRFSGRQFSNSRSEMNVSTLELGDSALYLCASSSGLAGTGNTGELFFGEGSRLTVL.

This clonotype was seen more than once but under ten times. J is TRBJ2-1 and V is TRBV12-3 or TRBV12-4, with 9 positions matching TRBD2. This CDR3 is built from 15 residues. J was trimmed by 8 bases and V by 3 bases; bases with no gene match: 8. The CDR3 nucleotides are TGTGCCAGCAGTTTCGCCCTAGCGGGAAGGGATGAGCAGTTCTTC. It yields the protein CASSFALAGRDEQFF.

This clonotype has just a few counts. The chain has TRBV20-1 and TRBJ2-1; 9 bases line up with TRBD2. The CDR3 runs 16 residues. V trimming: 0 bases; J trimming: 8 bases; junction bases outside the gene matches: 11. Germline V gene sequence: CDR1 DFQATT, CDR2 SNEGSKA (reference sequence). The CDR3 nucleotides are TGCAGTGCTAGAGATCCGGGGTGGCGGGGGGGTTATGAGCAGTTCTTC. As protein: CSARDPGWRGGYEQFF.

The V and J genes are TRBV12-3 or TRBV12-4 and TRBJ2-2, with 9 bases aligning to TRBD2. The CDR3 is 16 residues long. V was clipped by 1 base and J by 5 bases; unmatched bases: 5. CDR3 protein: CASSLGRGGNTGELFF. The CDR3 DNA sequence: TGTGCCAGCAGTTTAGGGCGGGGGGGCAATACCGGGGAGCTGTTTTTT.